These 4 T cell receptor beta chains came from one sample sequenced in a study of response to subunit inactivated influenza vaccine. TCRdb processed the RT-PCR reads anew with MiXCR; each CDR3 protein has one entry. Of just under 550,000 distinct CDR3 sequences detected, 20% to 25% appear once; the ten largest clones hold 2.5% to 3%. A further study also used this sample, focusing on T cells expressing NK-cell markers. Per that paper: The authors generated TCR beta cDNA through 5'RACE template switching with UMIs.

The starting material was CD4+ T cells sorted from PBMCs, obtained 12 days after vaccination. These receptors all come from a man in his fifties or sixties who received an inactivated influenza vaccine.

This clonotype appeared a few times. The V and J genes are TRBV20-1 and TRBJ2-7, with D possibly matching TRBD2 (6 bases). The ends were cut back, 6 bases at V and 5 bases at J, with 23 bases in the middle. CDR1 DFQATT and CDR2 SNEGSKA come from the germline V gene (reference sequence). The CDR3 spans 15 residues. CDR3 DNA sequence: TGCAGTGCCCTAGGGGAGGTATTTAGACAAAACGAGCAGTACTTC. This encodes CSALGEVFRQNEQYF.

Ten or more counts support this clonotype. The chain carries TRBV10-3 and TRBJ2-7; TRBD2 might be the D (6 bases). Germline V gene lookup returns CDR1 ENHRY and CDR2 SYGVKD. CDR3 size: 13 residues. Deletions cut 6 bases from V and 3 bases from J, with 12 bases between. The CDR3 spells CAIRGGGNYEQYF. In nucleotides, the CDR3 is TGTGCCATCAGGGGGGGAGGAAACTACGAGCAGTACTTC.

This chain joins TRBV5-8 and TRBJ2-3; D gene ambiguous. Germline CDR1 and CDR2: SGHTS and YDEGEE. The CDR3 has 14 residues. The V end was cut by 4 bases, the J end by 5 bases, with 14 bases between. The CDR3 DNA follows: TGTGCCAGCAGCCTCTACACCTGGGGAGATACGCAGTATTTT. This translates into CASSLYTWGDTQYF.

A few counts support this clonotype. The chain uses TRBV29-1 and TRBJ1-1; tentative D call: TRBD1 (6 bases). V lost 7 bases and J lost 3, with 18 bases in between. Germline V gene lookup returns CDR1 SQVTM and CDR2 ANQGSEA. The CDR3 is made up of 14 amino acids. The CDR3 DNA sequence: TGCAGCGGGGGAAACAGGGCGGGGGACACTGAAGCTTTCTTT. Translated: CSGGNRAGDTEAFF.